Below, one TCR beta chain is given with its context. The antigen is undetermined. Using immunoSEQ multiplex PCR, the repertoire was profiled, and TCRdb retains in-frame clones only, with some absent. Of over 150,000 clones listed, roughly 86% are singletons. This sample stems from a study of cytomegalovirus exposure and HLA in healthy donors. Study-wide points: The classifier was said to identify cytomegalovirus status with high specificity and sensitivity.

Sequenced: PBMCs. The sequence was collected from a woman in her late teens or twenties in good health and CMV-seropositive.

In nucleotides, the CDR3 is TGTGCCAGCAGTTCAGGTCTTCGGATGGCGGGCGCAGATACGCAGTATTTT. Translated: CASSSGLRMAGADTQYF. The chain recombines TRBV27 with TRBJ2-3, with D tentatively TRBD2 (5 bases). There are 17 residues in the CDR3. V was trimmed by 4 bases and J by 4 bases, leaving 21 bases between them. CDR1 and CDR2 from the germline V gene are MNHEY and SMNVEV (reference sequence).